The T cell receptor (beta chain) described here comes from a study of Ad26.COV2.S vaccination and SARS-CoV-2 variants. Across the whole study: Intramuscularly, Ad26.COV2.S was given either once or twice, 56 days apart. Overall study results and limits: Substantial breadth in spike-specific CD8+ and CD4+ T cell responses was reportedly seen after vaccination.

A remark on this clone: Its specificity is not known.

Germline-derived CDR1 and CDR2 are MGHDK and SYGVNS. The CDR3 extends over 15 amino acids. With 9 bases removed from V and 4 bases from J, the gap between germline ends came to 20 bases. Sequenced by immunoSEQ multiplex PCR; TCRdb stores in-frame clones only, minus some. Here the sample spans 300,000 to 400,000 clones, 80% to 90% being singletons. As for treatment: approximately 18 received Ad26.COV2.S at low or high dose, single or two shots; about five received placebo; per-sample allocation not given. Sampling happened 63 days after the first vaccine or placebo injection. In Boston, an adult donor aged 18-55 years took part.

Sequencing was performed on peripheral blood, taken in a trial of Ad26.COV2.S vaccine versus placebo. The J gene is TRBJ2-3, the V gene TRBV25-1; D uncertain. The source of this sequence is a person aged 18 to 65 who received the Ad26.COV2.S COVID-19 vaccine or a placebo. CDR3 protein: CARAPSGLVADTQYF. The CDR3, as DNA: TGTGCCAGGGCCCCCAGTGGGCTAGTGGCAGATACGCAGTATTTT.